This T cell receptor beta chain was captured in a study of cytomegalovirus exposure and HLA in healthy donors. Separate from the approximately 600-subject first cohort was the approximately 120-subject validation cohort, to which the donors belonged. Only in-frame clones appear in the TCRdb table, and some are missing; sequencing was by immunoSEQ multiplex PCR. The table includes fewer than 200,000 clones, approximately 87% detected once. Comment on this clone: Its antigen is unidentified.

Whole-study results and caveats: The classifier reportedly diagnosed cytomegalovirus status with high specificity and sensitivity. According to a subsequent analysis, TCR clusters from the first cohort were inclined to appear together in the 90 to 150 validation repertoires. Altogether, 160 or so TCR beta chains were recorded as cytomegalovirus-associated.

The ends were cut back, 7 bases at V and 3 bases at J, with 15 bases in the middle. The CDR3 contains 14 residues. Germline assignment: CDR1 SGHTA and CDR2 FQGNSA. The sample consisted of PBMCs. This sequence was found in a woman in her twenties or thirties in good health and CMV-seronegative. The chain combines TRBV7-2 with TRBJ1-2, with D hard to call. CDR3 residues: CASNPRGSYYGYTF. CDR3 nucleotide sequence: TGTGCCAGCAACCCCCGGGGATCTTACTATGGCTACACCTTC.